This T cell receptor (beta chain) was found in a study of T cells after somatic rescue of genetic block. Using immunoSEQ multiplex PCR, the repertoire was profiled, and TCRdb retains in-frame clones only, with some absent. The sample gives some 74,000 clones, approximately 90% of which show up once; roughly 2.9% is in the top ten. This TCR came from a man younger than 40. The source material was peripheral blood mononuclear cells (PBMCs).

CDR3 in amino acids: CASSVEDAPGTQYF. The CDR3 DNA reads TGTGCCAGCAGCGTAGAGGACGCCCCGGGGACCCAGTACTTC. This chain connects TRBV9 to TRBJ2-5, with D hard to call. Germline lookup yields CDR1 SGDLS and CDR2 YYNGEE. The CDR3 runs to 14 residues. Trimming cost V 0 bases and J 7 bases, with 13 bases left between them.